These 28 T cell receptor beta chains were sequenced from one sample in a study of blood T cell repertoires in COVID-19. Here immunoSEQ multiplex PCR was the method, and the copy in TCRdb shows in-frame clones only, minus some. This sample has about 33,000 clones, with approximately 86% found just once. Sequencing was performed on peripheral blood. The receptor set was obtained from a woman older than 75 with active or convalescent COVID-19.

The chain recombines TRBV2 with TRBJ1-4; D is unresolved. Trimming pared 6 bases from V and 0 bases from J, leaving 14 bases between. Germline V CDR1 and CDR2: SNHLY, FYNNEI. The CDR3 has 16 residues. The CDR3 reads CASSLSTGATNEKLFF. The CDR3 bases are TGTGCCAGCAGCCTCTCGACGGGAGCAACTAATGAAAAACTGTTTTTT. Full variable domain (outside the CDR3, taken from reference TRBV2 and TRBJ1-4): EPEVTQTPSHQVTQMGQEVILRCVPISNHLYFYWYRQILGQKVEFLVSFYNNEISEKSEIFDDQFSVERPDGSNFTLKIRSTKLEDSAMYFCASSLSTGATNEKLFFGSGTQLSVL.

DNA of the CDR3: TGTGCCAGCTCACATGGTCAGGGCGTGGGCCGCAATCAGCCCCAGCATTTT. Its translation is CASSHGQGVGRNQPQHF. This rearrangement joins TRBV18 to TRBJ1-5; D perhaps matches TRBD1 (5 bases). The CDR3 consists of 17 residues. V was shortened by 4 bases and J by 2 bases, with 18 bases between the two germline ends. Germline V gene sequence: CDR1 KGHSH, CDR2 LQKENI.

This clone was picked up a small number of times. This rearrangement joins TRBV3-1 (or the pseudogene TRBV3-2) to TRBJ2-7; 10 nucleotides align to TRBD1. V gave up 3 bases and J gave up 1 base; unmatched junction bases: 0. The CDR3 has 14 residues. Germline loops: CDR1 LGHDT, CDR2 YNNKEL (reference sequence). CDR3: CASSQGQGSYEQYF. CDR3 coding DNA: TGTGCCAGCAGCCAGGGACAGGGGTCCTACGAGCAGTACTTC.

The chain is built from TRBV28 and TRBJ1-2, with 7 bases fitting TRBD1. Germline CDR1 is MDHEN and CDR2 is SYDVKM. CDR3 length: 15 amino acids. V was clipped by 6 bases and J by 1 base; unmatched bases: 8. The CDR3 reads CASSNNRQGNYGYTF. The CDR3 bases are TGTGCCAGCAGCAACAATCGACAGGGTAACTATGGCTACACCTTC.

The CDR3 DNA reads as TGTGCCACCAGCAGGGGGACAGGGGGCGCTGAAGCTTTCTTT. Its translation is CATSRGTGGAEAFF. The chain combines TRBV15 with TRBJ1-1; 12 bases agree with TRBD1. Per the germline V gene, CDR1 is LNHNV and CDR2 is YYDKDF (reference sequence). CDR3 length: 14 amino acids. The trim removed 3 bases at V and 6 bases at J, leaving 2 bases unmatched.

The rearrangement uses TRBV7-9 and TRBJ2-3, with D perhaps matching TRBD2 (5 bases). The CDR3 runs to 13 residues. Germline-derived CDR1 and CDR2 are SEHNR and FQNEAQ (reference sequence). Between the trimmed V and J ends, which lost 5 bases and 5 bases, there was a span of 11 bases. CDR3 in DNA: TGTGCCAGCAGCGCAACTAGTGAAGATACGCAGTATTTT. Translated, it gives CASSATSEDTQYF.

The chain uses TRBV5-1 and TRBJ1-1; D might be TRBD1 (6 bases). Per the germline V gene, CDR1 is SGHRS and CDR2 is YFSETQ. Trimming left V 4 bases short and J 1 base short, with 11 bases between. The CDR3 runs 14 residues. The CDR3 nucleotides read TGCGCCAGCAGCAGTGGGACACAGAACACTGAAGCTTTCTTT. Translation: CASSSGTQNTEAFF.

CDR3 protein: CASSRGQGEDTEAFF. Written as DNA, the CDR3 is TGTGCCAGCAGCCGAGGACAGGGGGAGGACACTGAAGCTTTCTTT. The chain links TRBV5-8 to TRBJ1-1, with TRBD1 matching 10 bases. This CDR3 is built from 15 residues. Germline-derived CDR1 and CDR2 are SGHTS and YDEGEE. V lost 4 bases to trimming and J lost 3 bases; unmatched junction nucleotides: 6. Drawing the rest from reference TRBV5-8 and TRBJ1-1, the complete variable domain is EAGVTQSPTHLIKTRGQQATLRCSPISGHTSVYWYQQALGLGLQFLLWYDEGEERNRGNFPPRFSGRQFPNYSSELNVNALELEDSALYLCASSRGQGEDTEAFFGQGTRLTVV.

The rearrangement uses TRBV7-2 and TRBJ1-3; D might be TRBD1 (5 bases). The length of the CDR3 is 15 residues. V lost 5 bases and J lost 8, with 19 bases in between. In germline, CDR1 is SGHTA, CDR2 FQGNSA. For the CDR3, the DNA is TGTGCCAGCAGCGGAACTGCGACTCGGGGGGACACCATATATTTT. Protein sequence: CASSGTATRGDTIYF.

Comment on this clone: A read error may produce the germline difference seen at one junction end. This chain joins TRBV6-6 and TRBJ1-5; D not certain. There are 13 residues in the CDR3. Germline lookup yields CDR1 MNHNY and CDR2 SVGAGI (reference sequence). CDR3 protein: CASTLDNDHPQHF. Here the CDR3 DNA reads TGTGCCAGCACCCTCGACAATGATCATCCCCAGCATTTT.

The chain carries TRBV3-1 (or the pseudogene TRBV3-2) and TRBJ1-5; 9 bases match TRBD1. V lost 0 bases and J lost 5; bases outside the gene matches: 14. The CDR3 length is 19 residues. CDR1 is LGHDT, CDR2 YNNKEL, per germline (reference sequence). CDR3 in DNA: TGTGCCAGCAGCCAAGATTCTCGGGACAGGGCAGGGGCCCATCAGCCCCAGCATTTT. It yields the protein CASSQDSRDRAGAHQPQHF.

The chain links TRBV5-4 to TRBJ2-5; TRBD1 is a possible D gene (5 bases). The germline V gene encodes CDR1 SGHNT and CDR2 YYREEE (reference sequence). Trimming pared 3 bases from V and 5 bases from J, leaving 20 bases between. The CDR3 spans 16 residues. The CDR3 is CASSSEPKRSGETQYF. CDR3 bases: TGTGCCAGCAGCTCTGAACCAAAAAGGTCAGGGGAGACCCAGTACTTC.

This chain joins TRBV2 and TRBJ2-3, with 10 bases that match TRBD2. Germline assignment: CDR1 SNHLY and CDR2 FYNNEI. The junction had 7 bases not matched to a gene; V was cut back by 3 bases and J by 4 bases. The CDR3 has 16 residues. CDR3 sequence: CASSDSAGGQSDTQYF. The CDR3, as DNA: TGTGCCAGCAGTGACTCAGCGGGGGGGCAGTCAGATACGCAGTATTTT.

The CDR3 reads CSVGGRTGRVPDTQYF. The CDR3 DNA reads TGCAGCGTTGGCGGCAGGACAGGGAGGGTCCCAGATACGCAGTATTTT. V is TRBV29-1 and J is TRBJ2-3, with TRBD1 as a possible D gene (8 bases). There are 16 residues in the CDR3. Germline CDR1 is SQVTM and CDR2 is ANQGSEA. V gave up 4 bases and J gave up 4 bases, with 21 bases separating them.

V and J are TRBV11-3 and TRBJ1-1, with 7 positions matching TRBD1. This CDR3 is 14 amino acids long. Germline-derived CDR1 and CDR2 are SGHNT and YENEEA. With 7 bases clipped from V and 7 bases from J, the junction kept 12 bases outside the gene matches. Here the CDR3 DNA reads TGTGCCAGCACCCCGACAGGGCCTGGTAATGAAGCTTTCTTT. Protein: CASTPTGPGNEAFF. Full variable domain (missing parts from reference TRBV11-3 and TRBJ1-1): EAGVVQSPRYKIIEKKQPVAFWCNPISGHNTLYWYLQNLGQGPELLIRYENEEAVDDSQLPKDRFSAERLKGVDSTLKIQPAELGDSAVYLCASTPTGPGNEAFFGQGTRLTVV.

The chain recombines TRBV19 with TRBJ2-1; TRBD2 agrees at 10 bases. Germline V gene sequence: CDR1 LNHDA, CDR2 SQIVND (reference sequence). The CDR3 consists of 17 residues. Trimming at V came to 5 bases and at J to 0 bases, leaving 7 bases not matched to a gene. CDR3 nucleotides: TGTGCCAGTAGTCCACTGGCTAGCGGGAGCTCCTACAATGAGCAGTTCTTC. This encodes CASSPLASGSSYNEQFF.

The chain combines TRBV25-1 with TRBJ2-3, with 7 bases matching TRBD2. CDR1 is MGHDK, CDR2 SYGVNS, per germline. The CDR3 sequence is 14 residues long. V was pared by 5 bases and J by 1 base, with 3 bases of the junction left unmatched. CDR3 sequence (DNA): TGTGCCAGCAGTCACAGCGGGGGCACAGATACGCAGTATTTT. This gives the protein CASSHSGGTDTQYF.

The CDR3 region is CASRRAGTNTGELFF. CDR3 nucleotides: TGTGCCAGCCGACGCGCAGGGACGAACACCGGGGAGCTGTTTTTT. This chain connects TRBV19 to TRBJ2-2, with D perhaps TRBD1 (5 bases). This CDR3 has 15 residues. Trimming took 9 bases from V and 0 from J, leaving 14 bases between them. CDR1 and CDR2 (germline): LNHDA, SQIVND (reference sequence).

CDR3 region: CASSLFRGENTEAFF. The DNA for the CDR3 is TGTGCCAGCAGTTTATTTCGGGGGGAGAACACTGAAGCTTTCTTT. This chain joins TRBV28 and TRBJ1-1, with D perhaps TRBD1 (5 bases). This CDR3 contains 15 residues. Per the germline V gene, CDR1 is MDHEN and CDR2 is SYDVKM. Trimming left V 1 base short and J 1 base short, with 10 bases between.

CDR3 amino acids: CATSTGLIPTDTQYF. DNA of the CDR3: TGTGCCACCAGCACAGGACTCATACCGACAGATACGCAGTATTTT. The chain uses TRBV15 and TRBJ2-3; D is possibly TRBD2 (5 bases). Germline CDR1 LNHNV, CDR2 YYDKDF (reference sequence). V was trimmed by 4 bases and J by 3 bases, leaving 14 bases between them. CDR3 length: 15 residues.

The chain carries TRBV14 and TRBJ2-3, with TRBD1 identical over 7 bases. The germline V gene has CDR1 SGHDN and CDR2 FVKESK. The CDR3 covers 16 residues. The junction had 8 bases not matched to a gene; V was cut back by 4 bases and J by 1 base. CDR3 sequence: CASSPGQLRGTDTQYF. The CDR3 bases are TGTGCCAGCAGCCCGGGACAGCTTCGTGGCACAGATACGCAGTATTTT.

The gene calls are TRBV30 and TRBJ1-4; TRBD1 aligns across 7 bases. Germline CDR1 reads GTSNPN; CDR2 reads SVGIG (reference sequence). The CDR3 runs to 14 residues. V gave up 0 bases and J gave up 7 bases; unmatched junction bases: 5. The chain's CDR3 is CAWSVHRGSEKLFF. The CDR3, as DNA: TGTGCCTGGAGTGTACACAGGGGTAGTGAAAAACTGTTTTTT.

The chain employs TRBV7-3 and TRBJ2-1; a weak D match, TRBD2 (5 bases). Germline CDR1 is SGHTA and CDR2 is FQGTGA. Deletions cut 3 bases from V and 0 bases from J, with 9 bases between. CDR3 length equals 15 residues. The DNA of the CDR3 is TGTGCCAGCAGCTTCGGGCTAGCCTCCTACAATGAGCAGTTCTTC. Its translation is CASSFGLASYNEQFF.

This rearrangement joins TRBV7-3 to TRBJ2-3; tentatively, D is TRBD1 (5 bases). CDR1 is SGHTA and CDR2 is FQGTGA in the germline V gene. The V gene lost 5 bases and the J gene lost 5 bases, with 20 bases spanning the gap. This CDR3 has 16 residues. For the CDR3, the DNA is TGTGCCAGCAGCCTTGGGGCAGTTCCACCTCGAGATACGCAGTATTTT. This encodes CASSLGAVPPRDTQYF.

The chain links TRBV30 to TRBJ2-7, with D possibly TRBD1 on 6 matching bases. Trimming removed 3 bases at V and 2 bases at J, with 14 bases between. Germline-derived CDR1 and CDR2 are GTSNPN and SVGIG (reference sequence). CDR3 length: 14 amino acids. In DNA form, the CDR3 reads TGTGCCTGGAGACTACAGGGTTACCCCTACGAGCAGTACTTC. Translated, it gives CAWRLQGYPYEQYF.

This chain links TRBV5-1 with TRBJ2-3, with D possibly TRBD1 on 6 matching bases. The germline gives CDR1 SGHRS, CDR2 YFSETQ. V lost 3 bases and J lost 5, with 16 bases in between. There are 15 residues in the CDR3. The CDR3 coding sequence is TGCGCCAGCAGCTCGACAGGACCTTTAGTAGATACGCAGTATTTT. Its protein product is CASSSTGPLVDTQYF.

This chain connects TRBV5-1 to TRBJ2-1, with a tentative D call TRBD1 (6 bases). This CDR3 has 13 amino acids. The V end was cut by 2 bases, the J end by 9 bases, with 12 bases between. Germline-derived CDR1 and CDR2 are SGHRS and YFSETQ. Here the CDR3 DNA reads TGCGCCAGCAGCTTAGGGGGTACAAGTGAGCAGTTCTTC. Translating it yields CASSLGGTSEQFF.

This clone was counted between two and nine times. This rearrangement joins TRBV5-1 to TRBJ2-3; possibly TRBD2 for D (5 bases). This CDR3 is built from 16 residues. The V end was cut by 0 bases, the J end by 7 bases, with 18 bases between. Looked up from germline, CDR1 is SGHRS and CDR2 is YFSETQ. In nucleotides, the CDR3 is TGCGCCAGCAGCTTGGGGACTCAGTCCCCCCTAAATACGCAGTATTTT. Its translation is CASSLGTQSPLNTQYF.